The 25 T cell receptor beta chains reported below all come from one sample, sequenced in a study of blood T cell repertoires in COVID-19. The assay was immunoSEQ multiplex PCR, and TCRdb's table has in-frame clones only and misses some. The sample consists of fewer than 600,000 clones, approximately 90% of them appearing once. Sequencing was done on a sample of PBMCs or T cells enriched from blood (not recorded which). These receptors all come from a woman in her thirties or forties who had recovered from COVID-19.

CDR3 sequence (DNA): TGTGCCTGGAGTCAAGGGACTTACTACGAGCAGTACTTC. As protein: CAWSQGTYYEQYF. The rearrangement uses TRBV30 and TRBJ2-7; tentatively, D is TRBD2 (6 bases). Looked up from germline, CDR1 is GTSNPN and CDR2 is SVGIG (reference sequence). The CDR3 totals 13 residues. Trimming stripped 2 bases from V and 3 bases from J, with 11 bases between.

This sequence joins TRBV13 and TRBJ2-1; possibly TRBD2 for D (5 bases). V lost 1 base, J lost 9 bases, and 10 bases lay in between. Looked up from germline, CDR1 is PRHDT and CDR2 is FYEKMQ (reference sequence). This CDR3 comprises 13 residues. The CDR3 nucleotides are TGTGCCAGCAGCTTAGTGGTCGCGGGTGAGCAGTTCTTC. It encodes CASSLVVAGEQFF. Full variable domain (rest looked up from reference TRBV13 and TRBJ2-1): AAGVIQSPRHLIKEKRETATLKCYPIPRHDTVYWYQQGPGQDPQFLISFYEKMQSDKGSIPDRFSAQQFSDYHSELNMSSLELGDSALYFCASSLVVAGEQFFGPGTRLTVL.

V is TRBV5-1 and J is TRBJ1-2, with 10 bases that match TRBD1. The CDR3 is made up of 16 amino acids. The V gene's germline CDR1 is SGHRS and CDR2 YFSETQ. The V gene end was trimmed by 4 bases and the J gene end by 8 bases; junction bases not matched to a gene: 14. CDR3 bases: TGCGCCAGCAGCGCCGCCGGGACAGGGGTTCTTCGGGGCTACACCTTC. Its translation: CASSAAGTGVLRGYTF.

This clone showed up just a few times. The J gene is TRBJ1-1, the V gene TRBV5-6, with a possible D match to TRBD1 (5 bases). The CDR3 totals 15 residues. From germline, CDR1 is SGHDT and CDR2 YYEEEE. Trimming took off 0 bases at V and 1 base at J, with 10 bases between the two ends. This CDR3 reads CASSLVRQTNTEAFF. CDR3 nucleotides: TGTGCCAGCAGCTTGGTAAGACAGACGAACACTGAAGCTTTCTTT.

The chain joins TRBV15 to TRBJ1-5; the D gene is possibly TRBD1 (6 bases). V was clipped by 1 base and J by 6 bases, with 13 bases between them. The CDR3 runs 15 residues. Germline V CDR1 and CDR2: LNHNV, YYDKDF (reference sequence). CDR3 protein: CATSRGGAGVQPQHF. CDR3 nucleotide sequence: TGTGCCACCAGCAGAGGGGGGGCGGGGGTTCAGCCCCAGCATTTT.

As regards this clone: The identical CDR3 is also encoded by other nucleotide sequences in the sample. The rearrangement uses TRBV10-1 and TRBJ2-3; 8 bases are shared with TRBD2. The CDR3 extends over 14 amino acids. Germline-derived CDR1 and CDR2 are WNHNN and SYGVQD (reference sequence). V trimming: 3 bases; J trimming: 6 bases; junction bases outside the gene matches: 5. Here the CDR3 reads CASSETGGPDTQYF. CDR3 nucleotide sequence: TGCGCCAGCAGTGAAACGGGAGGGCCCGATACGCAGTATTTT.

The chain is built from TRBV6-5 and TRBJ1-2; the match to TRBD1 covers 10 bases. The J segment lost 5 bases and the V segment lost 10 bases, leaving 10 bases of the junction unmatched. CDR3 length: 14 amino acids. The germline CDR1 and CDR2 sequences are MNHEY and SVGAGI. The CDR3 is CATDRTGGQYGYTF. In DNA, the CDR3 is TGTGCCACCGACCGGACAGGGGGGCAGTATGGCTACACCTTC.

This chain links TRBV7-9 with TRBJ2-5, with a possible D match to TRBD1 (5 bases). V lost 0 bases, J lost 14 bases, and 16 bases lay in between. Germline-derived CDR1 and CDR2 are SEHNR and FQNEAQ (reference sequence). The length of the CDR3 is 13 residues. This CDR3 reads CASSLASGRVGYF. For the CDR3, the DNA is TGTGCCAGCAGCTTAGCGAGTGGCAGGGTAGGCTACTTC.

The rearrangement joins TRBV5-1 to TRBJ1-4; D unresolved. The V gene's germline CDR1 is SGHRS and CDR2 YFSETQ. The V gene lost 2 bases and the J gene lost 1 base, with 3 bases spanning the gap. The CDR3 is 13 amino acids. The CDR3 sequence: CASSFGTNEKLFF. The CDR3 DNA sequence: TGCGCCAGCAGCTTCGGAACTAATGAAAAACTGTTTTTT.

The chain employs TRBV18 and TRBJ2-2; no reliable D call. Germline values: CDR1 KGHSH, CDR2 LQKENI. The V end lost 2 bases, the J end lost 1 base, and 14 bases lay between the germline ends. The length of the CDR3 is 17 residues. CDR3 region: CASSPFSYSMNTGELFF. The CDR3 DNA is TGTGCCAGCTCACCATTTAGCTACTCAATGAACACCGGGGAGCTGTTTTTT.

The chain has TRBV18 and TRBJ1-3; no clear D gene. Germline lookup yields CDR1 KGHSH and CDR2 LQKENI. This CDR3 is built from 14 residues. V gave up 8 bases and J gave up 1 base, with 12 bases separating them. CDR3: CASTLGGSGNTIYF. CDR3 bases: TGTGCCAGCACGCTGGGAGGGTCTGGAAACACCATATATTTT.

This clone was found a few times. The V gene is TRBV7-9, the J gene TRBJ2-5; no reliable D call. This CDR3 comprises 13 residues. Germline V gives CDR1 SEHNR, CDR2 FQNEAQ (reference sequence). V was pared by 4 bases and J by 5 bases, with 11 bases between. CDR3 nucleotides: TGTGCCAGCAGCTACAGAAACTCGGAGACCCAGTACTTC. Translated, it gives CASSYRNSETQYF.

The gene calls are TRBV19 and TRBJ1-1; the D gene is possibly TRBD1 (6 bases). V was trimmed by 6 bases and J by 7 bases, leaving 21 bases between them. The CDR3 spans 15 residues. CDR1 LNHDA and CDR2 SQIVND come from the germline V gene (reference sequence). The CDR3 DNA reads as TGTGCCAGTAGCATCCCGGGACACTTTCCCCGTGAAGCTTTCTTT. Its protein is CASSIPGHFPREAFF.

V usage is TRBV7-9 and J usage is TRBJ1-2; 9 bases agree with TRBD1. J lost 4 bases, V lost 3 bases, and 6 bases had no gene match. Per germline, CDR1 SEHNR and CDR2 FQNEAQ (reference sequence). The CDR3 has 15 amino acids. The CDR3 spells CASSLWDREIYGYTF. In DNA form, the CDR3 reads TGTGCCAGCAGCTTGTGGGACAGGGAAATCTATGGCTACACCTTC.

The J gene is TRBJ1-2, the V gene TRBV7-2; TRBD1 might be the D (5 bases). The CDR3 length is 16 residues. With 1 base removed from V and 4 bases from J, the gap between germline ends came to 16 bases. Germline lookup yields CDR1 SGHTA and CDR2 FQGNSA. In DNA form, the CDR3 reads TGTGCCAGCAGCTTAGGAGGTATGGGGCGCGGCTATGGCTACACCTTC. It translates to CASSLGGMGRGYGYTF.

The J gene is TRBJ1-2, the V gene TRBV6-2 or TRBV6-3; tentatively, D is TRBD1 (5 bases). This CDR3 has 13 residues. Trimming took off 6 bases at V and 5 bases at J, with 13 bases between the two ends. CDR1 and CDR2 from the germline V gene are MNHEY and SVGEGT. CDR3: CASSQPGGYGYTF. CDR3 nucleotide sequence: TGTGCCAGCAGCCAGCCCGGGGGTTATGGCTACACCTTC.

This CDR3 is CASTHSPAEPQHF. The CDR3 nucleotides read TGTGCCAGCACCCACAGCCCGGCTGAGCCCCAGCATTTT. This rearrangement joins TRBV12-3 or TRBV12-4 to TRBJ1-5; D unclear. CDR3 length: 13 amino acids. V lost 7 bases and J lost 8, with 15 bases in between.

The J gene is TRBJ2-2, the V gene TRBV2; D might be TRBD2 (6 bases). The ends were cut back, 6 bases at V and 10 bases at J, with 12 bases in the middle. In germline, CDR1 is SNHLY, CDR2 FYNNEI. CDR3 length: 12 residues. In DNA, the CDR3 is TGTGCCAGCAGCGTCCGGAGGGAGGAGCTGTTTTTT. Translated: CASSVRREELFF.

The V and J genes are TRBV18 and TRBJ2-7, with D possibly TRBD1 on 5 matching bases. The V end was cut by 3 bases, the J end by 1 base, with 10 bases between. The germline V gene encodes CDR1 KGHSH and CDR2 LQKENI. The CDR3 contains 14 residues. The CDR3 loop is CASSPARVSYEQYF. DNA of the CDR3: TGTGCCAGCTCACCTGCCAGGGTGTCCTACGAGCAGTACTTC. Drawing the rest from reference TRBV18 and TRBJ2-7, the complete variable domain is NAGVMQNPRHLVRRRGQEARLRCSPMKGHSHVYWYRQLPEEGLKFMVYLQKENIIDESGMPKERFSAEFPKEGPSILRIQQVVRGDSAAYFCASSPARVSYEQYFGPGTRLTVT.

V gene TRBV10-3 combines with J gene TRBJ1-4; 7 nucleotides match TRBD1. The CDR3 totals 14 residues. Per the germline V gene, CDR1 is ENHRY and CDR2 is SYGVKD. J gave up 4 bases and V 6 bases, and 5 bases lay outside the gene matches. Written as DNA, the CDR3 is TGTGCCATCAGCCCGGGACAGCATAATGAAAAACTGTTTTTT. Amino acid sequence: CAISPGQHNEKLFF.

The rearrangement links TRBV5-4 to TRBJ2-7, with 8 bases fitting TRBD1. CDR1 SGHNT and CDR2 YYREEE come from the germline V gene (reference sequence). The CDR3 length is 14 residues. The V and J ends lost 1 base and 5 bases, in that order; junction bases with no gene match: 5. The CDR3 sequence: CASSLPGGRDEQYF. The CDR3 DNA is TGTGCCAGCAGCTTGCCAGGGGGCAGGGACGAGCAGTACTTC.

The J gene is TRBJ1-5, the V gene TRBV7-2; D is ambiguous. CDR1 SGHTA and CDR2 FQGNSA come from the germline V gene. V was pared by 2 bases and J by 4 bases, with 9 bases between. The CDR3 covers 14 residues. This CDR3 reads CASSLLDGNQPQHF. CDR3 in DNA: TGTGCCAGCAGCTTATTAGACGGGAATCAGCCCCAGCATTTT.

The J gene is TRBJ1-1, the V gene TRBV30; possibly TRBD1 for D (5 bases). This CDR3 spans 14 amino acids. The V end lost 3 bases, the J end lost 1 base, and 12 bases lay between the germline ends. Germline V gene lookup returns CDR1 GTSNPN and CDR2 SVGIG (reference sequence). The DNA for the CDR3 is TGTGCCTGGAGCCCCGGGGGGGAGAACACTGAAGCTTTCTTT. Translation: CAWSPGGENTEAFF.

This rearrangement joins TRBV5-1 to TRBJ2-3; TRBD2 aligns across 7 bases. With V trimmed by 0 bases and J by 0 bases, 4 bases remained unmatched. This CDR3 has 16 amino acids. Germline V CDR1 and CDR2: SGHRS, YFSETQ. CDR3: CASSLGGLTSTDTQYF. CDR3 coding DNA: TGCGCCAGCAGCTTGGGGGGACTAACTAGCACAGATACGCAGTATTTT.

This clone was seen once. The chain uses TRBV6-2 or TRBV6-3 and TRBJ2-1; tentatively, D is TRBD2 (6 bases). This CDR3 has 16 amino acids. CDR1 and CDR2 from the germline V gene are MNHEY and SVGEGT. The V end was cut by 2 bases, the J end by 0 bases, with 11 bases between. In DNA form, the CDR3 reads TGTGCCAGCAGTTACGACGGGAGTACCTCCTACAATGAGCAGTTCTTC. Protein: CASSYDGSTSYNEQFF.